This T cell receptor beta chain is drawn from a study of identifying expanded T cells in peripheral blood. Collection occurred without any documented infections or immune events in donors. Study results and limitations: Two-week clone count variance significantly increased as total template count grew.

The V gene's germline CDR1 is LGHNA and CDR2 YSLEER. Trimming left V 2 bases short and J 2 bases short, with 13 bases between. This CDR3 has 15 amino acids. This clone was counted a few times. The antigen remains unidentified. Assay used: immunoSEQ multiplex PCR; TCRdb lists only in-frame clones, some missing. Of about 100,000 clones listed, roughly 90% are singletons. The sample consisted of blood. The sequence came from a person aged 18 to 75 in good health. The rearrangement uses TRBV4-3 and TRBJ2-7, with D tentatively TRBD2 (6 bases). CDR3 residues: CASSQLRAGTYEQYF. In DNA, the CDR3 is TGCGCCAGCAGCCAACTTAGGGCGGGGACCTACGAGCAGTACTTC.